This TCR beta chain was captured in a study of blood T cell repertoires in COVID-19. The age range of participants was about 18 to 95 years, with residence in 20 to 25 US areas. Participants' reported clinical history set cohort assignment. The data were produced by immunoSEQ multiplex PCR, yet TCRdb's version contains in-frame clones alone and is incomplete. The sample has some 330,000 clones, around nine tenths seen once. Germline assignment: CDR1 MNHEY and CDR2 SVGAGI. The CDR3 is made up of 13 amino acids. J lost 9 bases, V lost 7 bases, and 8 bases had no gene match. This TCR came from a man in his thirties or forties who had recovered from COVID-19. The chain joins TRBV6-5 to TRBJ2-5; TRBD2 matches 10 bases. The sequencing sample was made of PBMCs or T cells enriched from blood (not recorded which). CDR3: CASTPGLATSQYF. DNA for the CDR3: TGTGCCAGCACTCCGGGACTAGCGACGTCCCAGTACTTC.